These 17 T cell receptor beta chains came from one sample sequenced in a study of blood T cell repertoires in COVID-19 (dated by TCRdb to 2018 to 2021). Library method: the immunoSEQ multiplex PCR assay. As stored in TCRdb, this immuneACCESS dataset retains in-frame rearrangements with V and J assigned. A fraction of the clones does not appear; measured against another copy, unresolved V genes explain less than half of the discrepancy, and the remainder lacks a known reason. Recorded for this sample are tens of thousands of clones; 80% to 90% of them occurred a single time. The ten biggest clones cover about 37% of the sample. The specimen sequenced was peripheral blood. The receptors come from a man aged 65 to 85 with acute or convalescent COVID-19.

The rearrangement joins TRBV6-5 to TRBJ1-1, with D perhaps matching TRBD1 (5 bases). V was pared by 0 bases and J by 4 bases, with 9 bases between. This CDR3 spans 14 amino acids. Germline V gene lookup returns CDR1 MNHEY and CDR2 SVGAGI. The DNA for the CDR3 is TGTGCCAGCAGTTACTCGTGGGGGGGCACTGAAGCTTTCTTT. It encodes CASSYSWGGTEAFF.

The rearrangement uses TRBV5-6 and TRBJ1-1; 7 nucleotides align to TRBD1. CDR1 is SGHDT and CDR2 is YYEEEE in the germline V gene. V trimming: 3 bases; J trimming: 7 bases; junction bases outside the gene matches: 12. CDR3 length: 15 amino acids. The DNA for the CDR3 is TGTGCCAGCAGCTCCCCTTTAACAGGGGATATTGAAGCTTTCTTT. This sequence encodes CASSSPLTGDIEAFF.

The chain has TRBV28 and TRBJ2-7, with no clear D. V was shortened by 4 bases and J by 3 bases, with 13 bases between the two germline ends. This CDR3 region has 14 residues. Per germline, CDR1 MDHEN and CDR2 SYDVKM. CDR3 in DNA: TGTGCCAGCAGTTCACGACGGAGAGGCTACGAGCAGTACTTC. Protein product: CASSSRRRGYEQYF.

The chain uses TRBV7-2 and TRBJ2-1; 8 bases fit TRBD1. The CDR3 sequence is 15 residues long. The junction had 3 bases not matched to a gene; V was cut back by 5 bases and J by 0 bases. Germline CDR1 SGHTA, CDR2 FQGNSA. CDR3 loop: CASSHRGSSYNEQFF. The CDR3 DNA sequence: TGTGCCAGCAGCCACAGGGGGAGCTCCTACAATGAGCAGTTCTTC.

The chain uses TRBV12-5 and TRBJ2-3; D gene uncertain. CDR1 LGHNT and CDR2 FRNRAP come from the germline V gene. The CDR3 has 11 amino acids. Trimming stripped 2 bases from V and 9 bases from J, with 6 bases between. CDR3 coding DNA: TGTGCTAGTGGTTTGTCGTCGACGCAGTATTTT. Translated: CASGLSSTQYF.

The V call is TRBV3-1 (or the pseudogene TRBV3-2), the J call TRBJ1-5; no reliable D call. Germline CDR1 and CDR2: LGHDT and YNNKEL (reference sequence). The CDR3 spans 16 residues. The V end lost 4 bases, the J end lost 1 base, and 14 bases lay between the germline ends. In DNA form, the CDR3 reads TGTGCCAGCAGCCCGACTCTCCGCGGGAGCAATCAGCCCCAGCATTTT. Protein product: CASSPTLRGSNQPQHF.

This clone was seen once. V gene TRBV6-4 combines with J gene TRBJ2-7, with D unclear. Germline values: CDR1 MRHNA, CDR2 SNTAGT. V dropped 6 bases and J dropped 2 bases, with 20 bases sitting between them. The CDR3 covers 16 residues. In nucleotides, the CDR3 is TGTGCCAGCAGACCTGCGCCCACCTTGGTGCCCTACGAGCAGTACTTC. Amino acids: CASRPAPTLVPYEQYF.

This clone was counted only a few times. The CDR3 spells CASRAPGQGFSPLHF. CDR3 nucleotide sequence: TGTGCCAGCAGAGCTCCGGGACAGGGTTTTTCACCCCTCCACTTT. This chain connects TRBV6-6 to TRBJ1-6, with 9 bases identical to TRBD1. CDR3 length: 15 residues. Germline V gene data show CDR1 as MNHNY and CDR2 as SVGAGI (reference sequence). J lost 9 bases, V lost 6 bases, and 9 bases had no gene match.

J is TRBJ2-7 and V is TRBV5-1, with D maybe TRBD2 (5 bases). This CDR3 comprises 14 residues. Germline V gives CDR1 SGHRS, CDR2 YFSETQ. V was shortened by 4 bases and J by 3 bases, with 14 bases between the two germline ends. The CDR3 loop reads CASSPGVTSYEQYF. CDR3 nucleotides: TGCGCCAGCAGCCCCGGGGTGACGAGCTACGAGCAGTACTTC.

The chain is built from TRBV7-2 and TRBJ1-1, with D uncertain. V lost 0 bases, J lost 11 bases, and 22 bases lay in between. Germline V gene sequence: CDR1 SGHTA, CDR2 FQGNSA. The CDR3 has 16 residues. The CDR3 loop is CASSLAGDRRYLKAFF. The CDR3 DNA follows: TGTGCCAGCAGCTTAGCAGGAGATAGGAGATACCTGAAGGCTTTCTTT.

The J gene is TRBJ2-2, the V gene TRBV9; D is possibly TRBD1 (5 bases). This CDR3 is built from 16 residues. Per germline, CDR1 SGDLS and CDR2 YYNGEE. V shed 4 bases and J shed 5 bases, with 18 bases lying between them. The CDR3 DNA reads as TGTGCCAGCAGCTTCGGGCAGGGAAGGTGGACCGGGGAGCTGTTTTTT. Encoded protein: CASSFGQGRWTGELFF.

This clone was counted once. The chain employs TRBV10-3 and TRBJ2-1; possible D gene TRBD2, 5 bases. The CDR3 loop spans 16 amino acids. The germline CDR1 and CDR2 sequences are ENHRY and SYGVKD. The ends were cut back, 6 bases at V and 5 bases at J, with 20 bases in the middle. CDR3 protein: CAIRSPSQFGNNEQFF. DNA of the CDR3: TGTGCCATCAGAAGTCCTTCCCAGTTCGGGAACAATGAGCAGTTCTTC.

This chain connects TRBV5-1 to TRBJ2-1; 14 bases map to TRBD2. The CDR3 consists of 17 residues. With 3 bases clipped from V and 10 bases from J, the junction kept 12 bases outside the gene matches. Germline V gene sequence: CDR1 SGHRS, CDR2 YFSETQ. The CDR3 protein is CASSSNVGTSGRAEQFF. As DNA, the CDR3 is TGCGCCAGCAGCTCGAACGTCGGGACTAGCGGGAGAGCGGAGCAGTTCTTC.

This chain connects TRBV18 to TRBJ2-1, with 8 bases lining up with TRBD1. Germline V gene lookup returns CDR1 KGHSH and CDR2 LQKENI. Losses at the gene ends were 3 bases for V and 6 bases for J; bases not matched to a gene: 1. CDR3 length: 13 amino acids. The DNA of the CDR3 is TGTGCCAGCTCACCGACAGGGGTCAATGAGCAGTTCTTC. It codes for CASSPTGVNEQFF.

This clone came up many times. The chain joins TRBV18 to TRBJ2-1, with 8 bases that match TRBD1. The CDR3 spans 15 residues. V lost 2 bases, J lost 4 bases, and 4 bases stayed unmatched. From germline, CDR1 is KGHSH and CDR2 LQKENI. CDR3 DNA sequence: TGTGCCAGCTCACCAGGGGACAGGACATACAATGAGCAGTTCTTC. Its translation is CASSPGDRTYNEQFF.

V and J are TRBV3-1 (or the pseudogene TRBV3-2) and TRBJ1-5; perhaps TRBD1 as D (5 bases). Trimming removed 1 base at V and 4 bases at J, with 11 bases between. CDR3 length: 15 amino acids. Germline CDR1 is LGHDT and CDR2 is YNNKEL (reference sequence). The CDR3 spells CASSQGGGGNQPQHF. CDR3 in DNA: TGTGCCAGCAGCCAAGGTGGGGGGGGAAATCAGCCCCAGCATTTT.

On this clone itself: Germline is not matched at one junction end, which may reflect a read error. This chain's CDR3 is CASSLLGGGGLLF. The DNA of the CDR3 is TGTGCCAGCAGCCTCCTTGGTGGGGGCGGCCTTCTTTTT. The chain has TRBV2 and TRBJ1-4, with a tentative D call TRBD1 (6 bases). There are 13 residues in the CDR3. From germline, CDR1 is SNHLY and CDR2 FYNNEI.